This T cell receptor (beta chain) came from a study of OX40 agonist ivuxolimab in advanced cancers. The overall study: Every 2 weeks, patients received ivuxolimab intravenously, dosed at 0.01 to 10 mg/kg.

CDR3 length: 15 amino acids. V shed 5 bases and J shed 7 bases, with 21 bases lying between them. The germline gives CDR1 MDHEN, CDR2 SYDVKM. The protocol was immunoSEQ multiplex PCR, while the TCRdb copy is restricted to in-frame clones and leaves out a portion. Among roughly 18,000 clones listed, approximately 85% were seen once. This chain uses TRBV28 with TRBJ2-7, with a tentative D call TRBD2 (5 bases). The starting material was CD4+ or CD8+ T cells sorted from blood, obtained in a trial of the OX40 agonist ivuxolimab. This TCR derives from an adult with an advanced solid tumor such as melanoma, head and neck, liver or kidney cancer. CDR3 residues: CASSTEAGNGTEQYF. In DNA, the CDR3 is TGTGCCAGCAGTACCGAGGCGGGCAATGGTACGGAGCAGTACTTC. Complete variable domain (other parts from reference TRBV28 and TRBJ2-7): DVKVTQSSRYLVKRTGEKVFLECVQDMDHENMFWYRQDPGLGLRLIYFSYDVKMKEKGDIPEGYSVSREKKERFSLILESASTNQTSMYLCASSTEAGNGTEQYFGPGTRLTVT.